The 9 T cell receptor beta chains below were found in one sample sequenced in a study of T cell responses to AZD1222 COVID-19 vaccine. Generated by immunoSEQ multiplex PCR, the TCRdb table keeps only in-frame clones and is missing some. Of about 140,000 clones listed, roughly 93% are singletons. Material: peripheral blood, obtained after recovery from COVID-19. Receptor source: an adult who had recovered from COVID-19.

This chain joins TRBV2 and TRBJ1-2; no clear D gene. With 5 bases removed from V and 2 bases from J, the gap between germline ends came to 18 bases. CDR1 and CDR2 (germline): SNHLY, FYNNEI. The CDR3 loop spans 16 amino acids. Written as DNA, the CDR3 is TGTGCCAGCAGTTCCCGCGGGGAGGCAGGAAACTATGGCTACACCTTC. It codes for CASSSRGEAGNYGYTF.

The V and J genes are TRBV5-4 and TRBJ2-7; no clear D gene. Germline V gene lookup returns CDR1 SGHNT and CDR2 YYREEE (reference sequence). The CDR3 contains 13 residues. V lost 0 bases, J lost 3 bases, and 7 bases lay in between. CDR3 protein: CASSLENHYEQYF. The CDR3 bases are TGTGCCAGCAGCTTGGAAAACCACTACGAGCAGTACTTC.

The rearrangement joins TRBV5-5 to TRBJ1-1, with D hard to call. The CDR3 extends over 13 amino acids. Trimming left V 1 base short and J 2 bases short, with 6 bases between. Germline-derived CDR1 and CDR2 are SGHKS and YYEKEE (reference sequence). The CDR3 loop reads CASSLLPNTEAFF. Here the CDR3 DNA reads TGTGCCAGCAGCTTGTTACCCAACACTGAAGCTTTCTTT.

J is TRBJ1-6 and V is TRBV5-1; D unclear. Germline CDR1 and CDR2: SGHRS and YFSETQ. The CDR3 loop spans 16 amino acids. V was cut by 0 bases and J by 2 bases, with 9 bases left in between. The chain's CDR3 is CASSLERGTYNSPLHF. As DNA, the CDR3 is TGCGCCAGCAGCTTGGAACGGGGAACCTATAATTCACCCCTCCACTTT.

The rearrangement uses TRBV19 and TRBJ1-3; the D is unclear. V dropped 4 bases and J dropped 2 bases, with 12 bases sitting between them. Germline V gene sequence: CDR1 LNHDA, CDR2 SQIVND (reference sequence). The CDR3 loop spans 15 amino acids. The DNA of the CDR3 is TGTGCCAGTAGTAACCGGGCCGGGACTGGAAACACCATATATTTT. Translated, it gives CASSNRAGTGNTIYF.

This chain connects TRBV5-1 to TRBJ2-7; D gene unclear. There are 13 residues in the CDR3. V was shortened by 1 base and J by 6 bases, with 11 bases between the two germline ends. Germline V lookup: CDR1 SGHRS, CDR2 YFSETQ. The CDR3 bases are TGCGCCAGCAGCTTGACTGACTTTACCGAGCAGTACTTC. Its protein product is CASSLTDFTEQYF.

V gene TRBV13 combines with J gene TRBJ2-5; D is perhaps TRBD2 (6 bases). V was shortened by 0 bases and J by 5 bases, with 13 bases between the two germline ends. The length of the CDR3 is 15 residues. Germline CDR1 and CDR2: PRHDT and FYEKMQ (reference sequence). CDR3 nucleotides: TGTGCCAGCAGCTTAGGCCAAGCGGGTTGGGAGACCCAGTACTTC. Translated, it gives CASSLGQAGWETQYF.

The genes are TRBV6-2 or TRBV6-3 and TRBJ1-2; the match to TRBD1 covers 7 bases. The V gene end was trimmed by 5 bases and the J gene end by 7 bases; junction bases not matched to a gene: 7. This CDR3 comprises 13 residues. Looked up from germline, CDR1 is MNHEY and CDR2 is SVGEGT. This CDR3 reads CASSLRTGVGYTF. CDR3 sequence (DNA): TGTGCCAGCAGTCTGAGGACAGGTGTTGGCTACACCTTC.

V usage is TRBV9 and J usage is TRBJ2-5, with 7 bases lining up with TRBD2. Trimming cost V 3 bases and J 4 bases; bases outside gene matches: 3. CDR3 length equals 13 residues. Germline CDR1 is SGDLS and CDR2 is YYNGEE. The CDR3 coding sequence is TGTGCCAGCAGCGCGGGCGGGGGAGAGACCCAGTACTTC. Amino acids: CASSAGGGETQYF.